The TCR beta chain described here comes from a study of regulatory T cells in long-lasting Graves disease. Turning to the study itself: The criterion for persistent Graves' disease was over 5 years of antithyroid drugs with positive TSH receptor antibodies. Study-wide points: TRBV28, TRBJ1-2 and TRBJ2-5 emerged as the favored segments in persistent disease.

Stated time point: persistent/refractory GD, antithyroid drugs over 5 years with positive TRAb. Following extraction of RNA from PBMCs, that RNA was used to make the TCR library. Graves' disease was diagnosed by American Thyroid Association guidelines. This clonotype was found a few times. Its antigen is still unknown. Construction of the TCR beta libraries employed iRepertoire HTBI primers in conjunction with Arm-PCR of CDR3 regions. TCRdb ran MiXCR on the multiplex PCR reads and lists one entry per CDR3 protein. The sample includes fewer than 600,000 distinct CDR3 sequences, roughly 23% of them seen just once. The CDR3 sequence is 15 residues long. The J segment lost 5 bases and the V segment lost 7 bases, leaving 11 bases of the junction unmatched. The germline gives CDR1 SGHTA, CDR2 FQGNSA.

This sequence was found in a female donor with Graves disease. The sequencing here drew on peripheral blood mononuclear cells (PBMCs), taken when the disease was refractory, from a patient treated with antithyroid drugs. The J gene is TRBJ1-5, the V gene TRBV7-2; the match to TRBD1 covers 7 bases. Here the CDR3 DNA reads TGTGCCAGCACCCTACAGACAGGGCGAGATCAGCCCCAGCATTTT. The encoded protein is CASTLQTGRDQPQHF.